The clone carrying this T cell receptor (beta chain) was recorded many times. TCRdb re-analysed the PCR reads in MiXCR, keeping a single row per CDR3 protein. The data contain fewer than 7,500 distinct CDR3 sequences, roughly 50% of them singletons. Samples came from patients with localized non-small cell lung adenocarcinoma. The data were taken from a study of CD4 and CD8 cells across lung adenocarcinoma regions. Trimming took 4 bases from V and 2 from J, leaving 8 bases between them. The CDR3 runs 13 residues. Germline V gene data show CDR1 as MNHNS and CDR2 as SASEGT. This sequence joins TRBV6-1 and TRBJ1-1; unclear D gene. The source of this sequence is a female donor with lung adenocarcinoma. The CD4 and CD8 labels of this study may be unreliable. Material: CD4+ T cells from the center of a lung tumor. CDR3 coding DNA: TGTGCCAGCAGTGTGGGCGAAAACACTGAAGCTTTCTTT. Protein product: CASSVGENTEAFF.